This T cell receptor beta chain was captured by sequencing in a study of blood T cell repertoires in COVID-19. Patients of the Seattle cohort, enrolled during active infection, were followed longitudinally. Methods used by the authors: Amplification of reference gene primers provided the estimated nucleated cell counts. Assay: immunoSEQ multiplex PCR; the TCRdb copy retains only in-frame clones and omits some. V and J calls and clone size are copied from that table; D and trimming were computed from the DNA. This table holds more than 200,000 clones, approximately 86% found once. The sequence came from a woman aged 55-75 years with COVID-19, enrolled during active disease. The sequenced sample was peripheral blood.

The CDR3 here is CASSQQAWNEQFF. DNA of the CDR3: TGTGCCAGCAGCCAGCAAGCGTGGAATGAGCAGTTCTTC. The genes are TRBV3-1 (or the pseudogene TRBV3-2) and TRBJ2-1, with no clear D. V shed 3 bases and J shed 7 bases, with 10 bases lying between them. The CDR3 extends over 13 amino acids. Germline-derived CDR1 and CDR2 are LGHDT and YNNKEL (reference sequence).